This entry lists 10 T cell receptor beta chains sequenced from one sample in a study of blood T cell repertoires in COVID-19. Using immunoSEQ multiplex PCR, the repertoire was profiled, and TCRdb retains in-frame clones only, with some absent. The sample lists hundreds of thousands of clones, 70% to 85% occurring once. Sequencing used peripheral blood. All receptors derive from a woman of 80 years or more with acute or convalescent COVID-19.

The chain combines TRBV28 with TRBJ2-4; the match to TRBD1 covers 8 bases. The CDR3 runs to 14 residues. The trim removed 3 bases at V and 7 bases at J, leaving 5 bases unmatched. The germline V gene has CDR1 MDHEN and CDR2 SYDVKM. DNA of the CDR3: TGTGCCAGCAGTTTGCCAGGGGGCAGGAACATTCAGTACTTC. It specifies CASSLPGGRNIQYF.

The V call is TRBV6-5, the J call TRBJ2-1; 8 bases match TRBD1. Germline V lookup: CDR1 MNHEY, CDR2 SVGAGI. This CDR3 has 14 residues. V trimming: 2 bases; J trimming: 6 bases; junction bases outside the gene matches: 3. CDR3 sequence reads: CASSYLGTGNEQFF. The CDR3 DNA follows: TGTGCCAGCAGTTACCTAGGGACAGGCAATGAGCAGTTCTTC.

The rearrangement links TRBV7-6 to TRBJ2-1; tentative D call: TRBD2 (5 bases). CDR1 is SGHVS, CDR2 FNYEAQ, per germline. The CDR3 covers 16 residues. The V gene lost 2 bases and the J gene lost 3 bases, with 14 bases spanning the gap. This CDR3 is CASSLSAGRFYNEQFF. The DNA of the CDR3 is TGTGCCAGCAGCTTATCTGCGGGTAGATTCTACAATGAGCAGTTCTTC.

The chain recombines TRBV9 with TRBJ2-4, with TRBD1 as a possible D gene (6 bases). The CDR3 consists of 15 residues. V was trimmed by 4 bases and J by 6 bases, leaving 17 bases between them. Germline V gene data show CDR1 as SGDLS and CDR2 as YYNGEE. CDR3: CASSSSSGTLNIQYF. CDR3 nucleotide sequence: TGTGCCAGCAGCTCTTCCTCCGGGACACTAAACATTCAGTACTTC.

The table lists this clone with a few counts. This chain links TRBV28 with TRBJ1-1; 10 nucleotides match TRBD1. In germline, CDR1 is MDHEN, CDR2 SYDVKM. V trimming: 7 bases; J trimming: 7 bases; junction bases outside the gene matches: 21. This CDR3 comprises 18 residues. CDR3 DNA sequence: TGTGCCAGCACCGAGGTGTTTTCGGGACAGGGGAGAATCGGTGAAGCTTTCTTT. The encoded protein is CASTEVFSGQGRIGEAFF.

This clone was seen a few times. The V and J genes are TRBV7-2 and TRBJ2-1; 7 bases are a match to TRBD1. Germline values: CDR1 SGHTA, CDR2 FQGNSA. The CDR3 covers 15 residues. Trimming took 3 bases from V and 6 from J; bases not matched to a gene: 8. CDR3 DNA sequence: TGTGCCAGCAGCTTCTTGGACAGGAAATTCAATGAGCAGTTCTTC. Protein product: CASSFLDRKFNEQFF.

The chain links TRBV3-1 (or the pseudogene TRBV3-2) to TRBJ1-1; a weak D match, TRBD1 (6 bases). CDR1 LGHDT and CDR2 YNNKEL come from the germline V gene (reference sequence). V lost 5 bases and J 0 bases, leaving 7 bases between the germline ends. This CDR3 comprises 13 residues. The CDR3 DNA sequence: TGTGCCAGCAGCGGGGGCCTGAACACTGAAGCTTTCTTT. Its translation: CASSGGLNTEAFF.

The chain links TRBV6-6 to TRBJ1-3; D gene uncertain. Trimming cost V 1 base and J 1 base, with 8 bases left between them. Germline V lookup: CDR1 MNHNY, CDR2 SVGAGI (reference sequence). The CDR3 runs to 15 residues. The DNA of the CDR3 is TGTGCCAGCAGTTACTTCCGGGGATCTGGAAACACCATATATTTT. It encodes CASSYFRGSGNTIYF.

This clone was seen only a few times. The chain has TRBV4-2 and TRBJ2-6; 8 nucleotides agree with TRBD1. V shed 0 bases and J 0 bases; nucleotides not matched to a gene: 7. Per germline, CDR1 LGHNA and CDR2 YNFKEQ. This CDR3 has 19 amino acids. CDR3 sequence reads: CASSQDYRGTLSGANVLTF. The DNA of the CDR3 is TGTGCCAGCAGCCAAGACTACAGGGGGACCCTCTCTGGGGCCAACGTCCTGACTTTC.

This clone was counted once. Other DNA sequences of this sample code for an identical CDR3. V and J are TRBV7-3 and TRBJ2-5; the match to TRBD1 covers 10 bases. Germline CDR1 is SGHTA and CDR2 is FQGTGA. The CDR3 runs 14 residues. V lost 3 bases and J lost 3; bases outside the gene matches: 1. The CDR3 spells CASSLTGGKETQYF. CDR3 nucleotide sequence: TGTGCCAGCAGCTTGACAGGGGGCAAAGAGACCCAGTACTTC.